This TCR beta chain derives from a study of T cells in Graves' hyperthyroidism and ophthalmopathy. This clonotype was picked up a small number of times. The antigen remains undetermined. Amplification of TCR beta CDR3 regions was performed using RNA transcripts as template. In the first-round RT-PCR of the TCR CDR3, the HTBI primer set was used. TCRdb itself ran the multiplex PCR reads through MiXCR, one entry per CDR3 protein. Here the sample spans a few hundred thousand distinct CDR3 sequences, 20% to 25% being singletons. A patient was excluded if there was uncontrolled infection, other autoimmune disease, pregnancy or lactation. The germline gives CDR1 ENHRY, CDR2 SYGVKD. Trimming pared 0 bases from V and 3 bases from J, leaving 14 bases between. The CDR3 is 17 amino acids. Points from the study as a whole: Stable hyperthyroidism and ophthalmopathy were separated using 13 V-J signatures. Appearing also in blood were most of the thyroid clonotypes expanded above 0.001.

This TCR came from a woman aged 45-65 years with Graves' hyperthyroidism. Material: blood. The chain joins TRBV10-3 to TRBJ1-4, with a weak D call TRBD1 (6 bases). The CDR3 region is CAISESTGGMANEKLFF. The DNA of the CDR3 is TGTGCCATCAGTGAGTCGACTGGGGGCATGGCTAATGAAAAACTGTTTTTT.